This T cell receptor (beta chain) was observed in a study of blood T cell repertoires in COVID-19. Study summary: PBMCs, B-cell-depleted T cells, or T cells provided the cDNA or gDNA that made up the material.

TCRdb keeps only in-frame clones here, not all; method: immunoSEQ multiplex PCR. This table holds about 170,000 clones, 83% found once. The CDR3 runs to 13 residues. The V gene's germline CDR1 is SGHVS and CDR2 FNYEAQ. V dropped 5 bases and J dropped 5 bases, with 10 bases sitting between them. Cohorts were based on clinical histories the participants reported. The specimen was PBMCs or T cells enriched from blood (not recorded which). The chain links TRBV7-6 to TRBJ1-5, with D perhaps TRBD1 (5 bases). This sequence was found in a woman in her forties or fifties in a cohort exposed to, infected with or recovered from COVID-19 (not recorded which). The chain's CDR3 is CASSRQSDQPQHF. The DNA for the CDR3 is TGTGCCAGCAGCCGACAGTCCGATCAGCCCCAGCATTTT.